Below are 11 T cell receptor beta chains sequenced from a single sample in a study of beta chain features in type 1 diabetes (dated by TCRdb to the late 2010s). The paper as a whole reports these results and caveats: A moderate but significant shortening of TCRB CDR3 length was observed in type 1 diabetes patients in all four CD4+ subsets.

The receptor library was made with the immunoSEQ multiplex PCR assay. The entire isolated RNA was reverse transcribed using the High Capacity cDNA Reverse Transcription Kit, and thus expressed TCRB transcripts were sequenced. TCRdb took over this immuneACCESS table, retaining in-frame rearrangements with V and J assigned. Such tables are incomplete; in checked studies, under half of the missing clones stem from an unresolved V gene, and the remainder is unexplained. The sample data list a few hundred thousand clones, and roughly a quarter of these were observed just once. The ten largest account for roughly 0.011% of the sample. No antigen has been identified for these receptors. Material: naive CD4+ T cells from blood. The meaning of the sample's cell subset or site label: true naive CD4+ T cells. The receptors shown here come from a woman younger than 45 with type 1 diabetes.

This clone was recorded a few times. The chain's CDR3 is CASSPRGHNEQFF. The DNA for the CDR3 is TGTGCCAGCAGTCCCCGAGGGCACAATGAGCAGTTCTTC. This sequence joins TRBV6-5 and TRBJ2-1; D may be TRBD2 (5 bases). The CDR3 covers 13 residues. The V end lost 5 bases, the J end lost 5 bases, and 10 bases lay between the germline ends. Per the germline V gene, CDR1 is MNHEY and CDR2 is SVGAGI.

The rearrangement uses TRBV28 and TRBJ2-7; 8 bases agree with TRBD2. Trimming removed 6 bases from V and 2 bases from J; junction bases left unmatched: 9. This CDR3 contains 15 residues. Germline V gene data show CDR1 as MDHEN and CDR2 as SYDVKM. The CDR3 loop is CASSPGLAATYEQYF. In nucleotides, the CDR3 is TGTGCCAGCAGCCCAGGACTAGCTGCGACCTACGAGCAGTACTTC. Using reference TRBV28 and TRBJ2-7 for the parts outside the CDR3, the full variable domain is DVKVTQSSRYLVKRTGEKVFLECVQDMDHENMFWYRQDPGLGLRLIYFSYDVKMKEKGDIPEGYSVSREKKERFSLILESASTNQTSMYLCASSPGLAATYEQYFGPGTRLTVT.

This rearrangement joins TRBV30 to TRBJ1-1, with a tentative D call TRBD1 (6 bases). CDR1 is GTSNPN and CDR2 is SVGIG in the germline V gene (reference sequence). Trimming stripped 0 bases from V and 2 bases from J, with 13 bases between. This CDR3 comprises 15 residues. Here the CDR3 DNA reads TGTGCCTGGAGTGTGGGCGGACAGTACAACACTGAAGCTTTCTTT. As protein: CAWSVGGQYNTEAFF.

This clone was observed a few times. The rearrangement links TRBV15 to TRBJ2-3; D is perhaps TRBD2 (5 bases). V was pared by 6 bases and J by 2 bases, with 9 bases between. Germline V gives CDR1 LNHNV, CDR2 YYDKDF (reference sequence). The CDR3 contains 13 residues. CDR3 region: CATRGLPTDTQYF. Written as DNA, the CDR3 is TGTGCCACCAGAGGACTCCCCACAGATACGCAGTATTTT. Full variable domain (rest looked up from reference TRBV15 and TRBJ2-3): DAMVIQNPRYQVTQFGKPVTLSCSQTLNHNVMYWYQQKSSQAPKLLFHYYDKDFNNEADTPDNFQSRRPNTSFCFLDIRSPGLGDTAMYLCATRGLPTDTQYFGPGTRLTVL.

The chain recombines TRBV13 with TRBJ2-2; 9 bases are shared with TRBD2. Germline trimming cut 4 bases from V and 3 bases from J; bases unmatched to any gene: 9. CDR1 is PRHDT, CDR2 FYEKMQ, per germline (reference sequence). The CDR3 is 17 amino acids. The CDR3 reads CASSSGLAGFYTGELFF. The CDR3 DNA sequence: TGTGCCAGCAGCTCGGGTCTAGCGGGATTTTACACCGGGGAGCTGTTTTTT.

V usage is TRBV20-1 and J usage is TRBJ1-1; tentatively, D is TRBD1 (5 bases). Germline assignment: CDR1 DFQATT and CDR2 SNEGSKA (reference sequence). The CDR3 covers 11 residues. The V and J ends lost 5 bases and 5 bases respectively, with 9 bases between them. As DNA, the CDR3 is TGCAGTGCTGGACACGGGACTGAAGCTTTCTTT. Its protein is CSAGHGTEAFF.

This clone appeared a few times. The chain couples TRBV28 to TRBJ2-1; 7 bases line up with TRBD1. Germline loops: CDR1 MDHEN, CDR2 SYDVKM. Unmatched junction bases numbered 4, after V lost 4 bases and J lost 4 bases. The CDR3 has 14 residues. CDR3 bases: TGTGCCAGCAGTTCTGTGGGACAGTACAATGAGCAGTTCTTC. Translating gives CASSSVGQYNEQFF.

The chain recombines TRBV28 with TRBJ1-2; 7 bases fit TRBD1. The CDR3 runs to 13 residues. Germline CDR1 reads MDHEN; CDR2 reads SYDVKM. The ends lost 8 bases at V and 4 bases at J; junction bases unmatched: 7. CDR3: CASGVGQTYGYTF. The CDR3 DNA reads as TGTGCCAGCGGCGTGGGACAGACCTATGGCTACACCTTC.

The count of this clone is one. V is TRBV5-1 and J is TRBJ1-4; the match to TRBD1 covers 7 bases. The CDR3 runs to 14 residues. Germline V lookup: CDR1 SGHRS, CDR2 YFSETQ. V gave up 3 bases and J gave up 8 bases; unmatched junction bases: 7. The DNA for the CDR3 is TGCGCCAGCAGCTCCACGACAGGGCGGGAAAAACTGTTTTTT. Translated: CASSSTTGREKLFF.

This clone appeared a few times. The chain links TRBV29-1 to TRBJ2-7; D possibly corresponds to TRBD1 (6 bases). The V gene's germline CDR1 is SQVTM and CDR2 ANQGSEA. The V end was cut by 4 bases, the J end by 4 bases, with 11 bases between. The CDR3 is 12 amino acids. The CDR3 region has the DNA TGCAGCGTTGTAACTAGGGGGTACGAGCAGTACTTC. Amino acid sequence: CSVVTRGYEQYF.

The V and J genes are TRBV6-5 and TRBJ2-7, with 11 bases aligning to TRBD2. V shed 5 bases, J shed 2 bases, and the junction held 5 bases outside the gene matches. The germline V gene encodes CDR1 MNHEY and CDR2 SVGAGI. CDR3 length: 15 amino acids. Here the CDR3 reads CASSLAGGPTYEQYF. The CDR3 nucleotides are TGTGCCAGCAGTCTAGCGGGAGGCCCGACCTACGAGCAGTACTTC.